The sequence of this TCR beta chain was determined in a study of metastatic and nonmetastatic thyroid tumors. Findings and caveats of the study: According to reports, the diversity of TCR beta was significantly higher in malignant thyroid tumors than in benign nodules, and this held in both blood and tumor samples.

Among the patients, none had received any treatment before thyroid surgery. In the original workflow: Using the CDR3 differences seen across clinicopathological groups, the authors built a distant-metastasis classifier for papillary thyroid cancer, which was meant to discriminate distant-metastatic patients. With MiXCR, TCRdb called clones anew from the PCR reads. TCRdb's processing, not the study's, gives the V and J calls here. The profile covers about 70,000 clones, with 18% appearing a single time and 9.5% to 15% taken by the ten largest. V dropped 5 bases and J dropped 4 bases, with 9 bases sitting between them. The germline CDR1 and CDR2 sequences are LGHDT and YNNKEL (reference sequence). The CDR3 length is 13 residues. With regard to this clone: Antigen unknown.

What was sequenced was blood. This sequence originates from a female donor with papillary thyroid cancer or a benign thyroid nodule (not recorded which). Some clones in this sample may be carry-over from other donors' samples. The rearrangement links TRBV3-1 to TRBJ1-3; D ambiguous. This CDR3 is CASSASLGNTIYF. The CDR3 DNA follows: TGTGCCAGCAGCGCCTCTCTGGGAAACACCATATATTTT.